The 16 T cell receptor beta chains presented below share a single source sample, sequenced in a study of PD-L1 blockade in urothelial cancer. The method was immunoSEQ multiplex PCR; TCRdb's version includes in-frame clones alone and lacks a portion of them. The data show 60,000 to 85,000 clones, approximately 86% seen once. Sequenced material: PBMCs, taken around atezolizumab (anti-PD-L1) treatment. These receptor sequences come from a woman in her 70s with urothelial cancer.

The genes are TRBV5-4 and TRBJ1-1; 10 nucleotides line up with TRBD1. The J segment lost 0 bases and the V segment lost 4 bases, leaving 6 bases of the junction unmatched. Germline CDR1 is SGHNT and CDR2 is YYREEE (reference sequence). The CDR3 spans 16 residues. The CDR3 coding sequence is TGTGCCAGCAGCCGACAGGGGGCGATTCTGAACACTGAAGCTTTCTTT. Translating it yields CASSRQGAILNTEAFF.

The rearrangement uses TRBV6-6 and TRBJ1-1, with TRBD1 matching over 7 bases. The CDR3 is 14 amino acids. Germline values: CDR1 MNHNY, CDR2 SVGAGI (reference sequence). The V and J ends lost 5 bases and 1 base, in that order; junction bases with no gene match: 4. CDR3: CASSVDRPNTEAFF. In nucleotides, the CDR3 is TGTGCCAGCAGTGTGGACAGGCCGAACACTGAAGCTTTCTTT.

The rearrangement joins TRBV5-4 to TRBJ1-2, with a possible D match to TRBD1 (6 bases). The CDR3 loop spans 13 amino acids. Germline V gene sequence: CDR1 SGHNT, CDR2 YYREEE (reference sequence). V was clipped by 0 bases and J by 9 bases, with 12 bases between them. The CDR3 DNA is TGTGCCAGCAGCTTGGAACAGGGTATTAGCTACACCTTC. Protein sequence: CASSLEQGISYTF.

The rearrangement links TRBV5-8 to TRBJ1-2; D perhaps matches TRBD1 (5 bases). The V end was cut by 3 bases, the J end by 4 bases, with 13 bases between. The CDR3 sequence is 14 residues long. Germline CDR1 SGHTS, CDR2 YDEGEE. The CDR3 is CASSWGGGSYGYTF. The DNA for the CDR3 is TGTGCCAGCAGCTGGGGCGGCGGCTCCTATGGCTACACCTTC.

In its sample, this clone was seen a few times. The gene calls are TRBV10-3 and TRBJ1-2, with D possibly being TRBD1 (5 bases). V lost 10 bases and J lost 7, with 16 bases in between. The CDR3 is made up of 12 amino acids. CDR1 is ENHRY and CDR2 is SYGVKD in the germline V gene. In DNA, the CDR3 is TGTGCCACCGCGGGGGTGAAGAGTGGCTACACCTTC. Its translation is CATAGVKSGYTF.

The chain couples TRBV20-1 to TRBJ2-1; D is possibly TRBD2 (5 bases). The germline CDR1 and CDR2 sequences are DFQATT and SNEGSKA (reference sequence). This CDR3 is built from 11 residues. With 1 base removed from V and 10 bases from J, the gap between germline ends came to 8 bases. The CDR3: CSARGLPEQFF. CDR3 in DNA: TGCAGTGCTAGAGGACTACCCGAGCAGTTCTTC.

The gene calls are TRBV30 and TRBJ1-6, with a weak D call TRBD1 (5 bases). The CDR3 totals 17 residues. The germline CDR1 and CDR2 sequences are GTSNPN and SVGIG (reference sequence). Between the trimmed V and J ends, which lost 3 bases and 6 bases, there was a span of 21 bases. The CDR3: CAWRADGGASGNSPLHF. In DNA, the CDR3 is TGTGCCTGGAGGGCCGACGGTGGGGCATCTGGTAATTCACCCCTCCACTTT.

A single count supports this clone. The chain joins TRBV7-9 to TRBJ2-3; TRBD1 matches 8 bases. The junction had 8 bases not matched to a gene; V was cut back by 1 base and J by 5 bases. The length of the CDR3 is 16 residues. Germline V gene data show CDR1 as SEHNR and CDR2 as FQNEAQ (reference sequence). This CDR3 is CASSLVFQGAVDTQYF. CDR3 sequence (DNA): TGTGCCAGCAGCTTAGTTTTCCAGGGGGCCGTAGATACGCAGTATTTT.

The chain employs TRBV5-4 and TRBJ2-5; 9 bases are shared with TRBD2. The CDR3 extends over 16 amino acids. Germline-derived CDR1 and CDR2 are SGHNT and YYREEE (reference sequence). The trim removed 0 bases at V and 0 bases at J, leaving 3 bases unmatched. The CDR3 region is CASSLGLAGHQETQYF. The CDR3 DNA sequence: TGTGCCAGCAGCTTGGGCCTAGCGGGGCACCAAGAGACCCAGTACTTC.

The J gene is TRBJ1-3, the V gene TRBV30; TRBD1 matches 7 bases. Trimming took 7 bases from V and 0 from J; bases not matched to a gene: 3. CDR3 length: 13 amino acids. From germline, CDR1 is GTSNPN and CDR2 SVGIG (reference sequence). This CDR3 is CAFDRDSGNTIYF. CDR3 DNA sequence: TGTGCCTTCGACAGGGACTCTGGAAACACCATATATTTT.

This rearrangement joins TRBV11-1 to TRBJ2-1; D not certain. V was shortened by 1 base and J by 6 bases, with 13 bases between the two germline ends. In germline, CDR1 is SGHAT, CDR2 FQDESV (reference sequence). The CDR3 runs 15 residues. CDR3 coding DNA: TGTGCCAGCAGCTTAGTACAGATACTTCCCAATGAGCAGTTCTTC. Residues: CASSLVQILPNEQFF. Full variable domain (outside the CDR3, taken from reference TRBV11-1 and TRBJ2-1): EAEVAQSPRYKITEKSQAVAFWCDPISGHATLYWYRQILGQGPELLVQFQDESVVDDSQLPKDRFSAERLKGVDSTLKIQPAELGDSAMYLCASSLVQILPNEQFFGPGTRLTVL.

V usage is TRBV6-1 and J usage is TRBJ2-7; D is perhaps TRBD1 (6 bases). The CDR3 loop spans 14 amino acids. CDR1 is MNHNS, CDR2 SASEGT, per germline. V gave up 5 bases and J gave up 6 bases, with 17 bases separating them. The CDR3 DNA reads as TGTGCCAGCAGTATTACAGGGCTCTCTGGCGAGCAGTACTTC. It is translated as CASSITGLSGEQYF.

The gene calls are TRBV7-8 and TRBJ2-1, with 9 bases matching TRBD2. The CDR3 runs 15 residues. Germline CDR1 is SGHVS and CDR2 is FQNEAQ. V lost 1 base to trimming and J lost 7 bases; unmatched junction nucleotides: 5. Here the CDR3 DNA reads TGTGCCAGCAGCTTAGTCTTAGCGGGAGTAAATGAGCAGTTCTTC. As protein: CASSLVLAGVNEQFF.

The chain employs TRBV9 and TRBJ2-2, with D perhaps TRBD1 (5 bases). V was clipped by 2 bases and J by 7 bases, with 15 bases between them. Per germline, CDR1 SGDLS and CDR2 YYNGEE. The CDR3 has 15 residues. The CDR3 is CASSVSGIHGGELFF. The CDR3 nucleotides are TGTGCCAGCAGCGTGTCAGGGATCCATGGCGGGGAGCTGTTTTTT.

The chain recombines TRBV18 with TRBJ1-2, with D tentatively TRBD1 (5 bases). The CDR3 is 15 residues long. Germline lookup yields CDR1 KGHSH and CDR2 LQKENI. V was clipped by 4 bases and J by 0 bases, with 12 bases between them. CDR3 sequence (DNA): TGTGCCAGCTCACTAGACAGCCTCGCTAACTATGGCTACACCTTC. This translates into CASSLDSLANYGYTF.

J is TRBJ2-3 and V is TRBV7-2, with 11 bases lining up with TRBD2. This CDR3 region has 15 residues. V was pared by 6 bases and J by 4 bases, with 6 bases of the junction left unmatched. Germline loops: CDR1 SGHTA, CDR2 FQGNSA. The CDR3 reads CASRRLAGNPDTQYF. The CDR3 nucleotides read TGTGCCAGCAGGAGACTAGCGGGGAACCCAGATACGCAGTATTTT. The full variable domain, rest sourced from reference TRBV7-2 and TRBJ2-3, is GAGVSQSPSNKVTEKGKDVELRCDPISGHTALYWYRQSLGQGLEFLIYFQGNSAPDKSGLPSDRFSAERTGGSVSTLTIQRTQQEDSAVYLCASRRLAGNPDTQYFGPGTRLTVL.